Reported below is one T cell receptor (beta chain). The data originate from a study of blood T cell repertoires in COVID-19. Looking at the study overall: Some COVID-19 samples were acute and others convalescent; all came from the United States, Italy and Spain. In each case, the material was cDNA or gDNA derived from T cells, B-cell-depleted T cells, or PBMCs.

Original processing methods: For nucleated cells, counts were estimated from reference gene primer amplification. Repertoires were generated with immunoSEQ multiplex PCR, while TCRdb's copy carries only in-frame clones and drops some. The DNA was the basis for D and trimming; V, J and clone size are from that table. Here the sample spans 250,000 to 300,000 clones, more than 70% being singletons. The specimen sequenced was peripheral blood. The receptor was derived from a woman between 40 and 55 years old who had recovered from COVID-19.

Here the CDR3 reads CATSSTTGTGAETQYF. Written as DNA, the CDR3 is TGTGCCACCAGCAGCACCACCGGGACAGGGGCAGAGACCCAGTACTTC. The V gene is TRBV15, the J gene TRBJ2-5; TRBD1 matches at 10 bases. The V gene's germline CDR1 is LNHNV and CDR2 YYDKDF (reference sequence). CDR3 size: 16 residues. The ends lost 3 bases at V and 4 bases at J; junction bases unmatched: 8.